This TCR beta chain was recovered during a study of blood T cell repertoires in COVID-19. Study background: The cDNA or gDNA used as material had been derived from T cells, B-cell-depleted T cells, or PBMCs.

Sequencing was performed with immunoSEQ multiplex PCR; in TCRdb, only in-frame clones are kept and a portion is missing. Altogether 150,000 to 200,000 clones are present, about 82% being singletons, with the ten largest covering 7.5% to 10%. During active infection, Seattle patients enrolled and were then monitored through disease. The CDR3 loop spans 17 amino acids. The V gene end was trimmed by 0 bases and the J gene end by 4 bases; junction bases not matched to a gene: 8. Germline V gives CDR1 LGHNA, CDR2 YNFKEQ. The specimen sequenced was peripheral blood. The sequence came from an elderly woman with COVID-19, enrolled during active disease. The chain combines TRBV4-2 with TRBJ2-1, with 8 bases lining up with TRBD2. DNA of the CDR3: TGTGCCAGCAGCCAAGAGGGGTCTAGCGGGCCTTACAATGAGCAGTTCTTC. Amino acid sequence: CASSQEGSSGPYNEQFF.